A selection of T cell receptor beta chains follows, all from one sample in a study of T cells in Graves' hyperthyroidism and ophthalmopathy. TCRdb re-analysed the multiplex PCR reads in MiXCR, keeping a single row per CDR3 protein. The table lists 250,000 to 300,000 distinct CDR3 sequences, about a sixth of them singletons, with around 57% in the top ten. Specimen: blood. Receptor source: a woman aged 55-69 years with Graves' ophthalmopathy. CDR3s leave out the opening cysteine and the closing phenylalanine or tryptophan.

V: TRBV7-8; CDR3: ASSLGYRDPLSGQY
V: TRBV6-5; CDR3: ASSYAAGGGRELF
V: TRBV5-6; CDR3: ASHYQPRYTEAF
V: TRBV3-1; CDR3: ASSQNRRGDTIY
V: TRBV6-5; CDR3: ASSYVSSDSPLH
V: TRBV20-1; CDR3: SARRLAGGPVGETQY
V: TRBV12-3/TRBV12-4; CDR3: ASRRQGGGYT
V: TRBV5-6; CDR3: ASSFAGARVDT
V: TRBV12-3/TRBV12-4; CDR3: ASSLGWGGSGNTIY
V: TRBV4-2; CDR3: ASSQPGHQRGSTEAF
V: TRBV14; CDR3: ASSQDAGGGPKETQY
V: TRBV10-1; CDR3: ASSRTVGSGNTIY
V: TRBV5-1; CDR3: ASSLPGAGTDTQY
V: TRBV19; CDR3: ASKERGTLNVEQF
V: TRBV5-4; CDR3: ASSVGGSSTDTQY
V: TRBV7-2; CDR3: ASSPEDRRDTEAF
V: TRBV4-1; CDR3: ASSIRTGGTDTQY
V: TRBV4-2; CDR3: ASSQDRNSGSYEQY
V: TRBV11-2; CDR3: ASSLQNYGYT
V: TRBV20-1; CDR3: SASFLGGYT
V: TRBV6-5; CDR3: ASSYTPRQGPSFSGNTIY
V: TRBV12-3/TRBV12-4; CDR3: ASSSGGGTGELF
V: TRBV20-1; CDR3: SATRTGRAYNEQF
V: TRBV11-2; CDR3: ASSPMSGTLHYEQY
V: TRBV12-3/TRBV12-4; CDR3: ASRIDSLYYT
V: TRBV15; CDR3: ATSRGRGADTEAF
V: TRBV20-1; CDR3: SARDRVTGGYEQY
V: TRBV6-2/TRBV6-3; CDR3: ASSQGAIQY